What follows describes a single T cell receptor (beta chain). Antigen specificity is unknown. Trimming cost V 2 bases and J 4 bases, with 17 bases left between them. This CDR3 is built from 17 residues. Germline V gives CDR1 SGHAT, CDR2 FQNNGV. These data belong to a study of cytomegalovirus exposure and HLA in healthy donors. The PCR was carried out with 60 Vbeta primers and 13 Jbeta primers. Using immunoSEQ multiplex PCR, the repertoire was profiled, and TCRdb retains in-frame clones only, with some absent. Among over 50,000 clones, about 86% were seen once, and the ten largest hold around 1.7%. General study findings and limits: Equally common other TCR beta chains were less clonally expanded than HLA-associated ones, a later analysis found. Presence/absence analyses took donor sequencing depth as roughly uniform.

The chain is built from TRBV11-2 and TRBJ2-2; TRBD2 might be the D (7 bases). Sequenced input: PBMCs. This sequence originates from a man between 40 and 49 years old in good health and CMV-seronegative. The chain's CDR3 is CASSLLRGGALTGELFF. The DNA of the CDR3 is TGTGCCAGCAGCTTACTAAGGGGGGGGGCTCTCACCGGGGAGCTGTTTTTT.